This T cell receptor beta chain stems from a study of shared clonotypes between healthy human individuals. Genomic DNA of every subset was divided equally among multiple immunoSEQ plates. Original processing methods: In the immunoSEQ data, sequences were junction-only and lacked quality scores, so filtering differed. Generated by immunoSEQ multiplex PCR, the TCRdb table keeps only in-frame clones and is missing some. D and trimming were read from the DNA, whereas the V and J calls and clone size are those reported in that table. This sample yields over a million clones, of which 78% are seen a single time; roughly 0.61% belongs to the top ten. The V and J ends lost 3 bases and 1 base respectively, with 6 bases between them. Germline V gene sequence: CDR1 SGHNT, CDR2 YENEEA. CDR3 length equals 13 residues.

The sequence was collected from a man aged 18 to 29 in good health. Some clones in this sample may be carry-over from other donors' samples. The chain combines TRBV11-3 with TRBJ2-5; no firm D call. The sequenced material came from memory CD4+ T cells from PBMCs. The subset is: CD45RA-negative fraction. The CDR3 sequence is CASSLKSQETQYF. The CDR3, as DNA: TGTGCCAGCAGCTTGAAGTCCCAAGAGACCCAGTACTTC.